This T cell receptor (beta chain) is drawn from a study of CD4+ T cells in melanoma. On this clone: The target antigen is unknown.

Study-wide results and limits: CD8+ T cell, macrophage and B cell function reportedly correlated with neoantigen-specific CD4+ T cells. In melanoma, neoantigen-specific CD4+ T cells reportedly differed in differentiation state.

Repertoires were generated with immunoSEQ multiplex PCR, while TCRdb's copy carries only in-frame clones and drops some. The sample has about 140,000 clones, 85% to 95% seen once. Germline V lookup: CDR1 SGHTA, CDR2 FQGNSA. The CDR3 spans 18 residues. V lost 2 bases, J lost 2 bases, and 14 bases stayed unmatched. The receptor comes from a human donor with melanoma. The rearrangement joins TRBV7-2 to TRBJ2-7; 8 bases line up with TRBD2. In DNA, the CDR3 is TGTGCCAGCAGCTTACGAGGGCCTGGAGCGGGGGATCCCTACGAGCAGTACTTC. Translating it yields CASSLRGPGAGDPYEQYF.